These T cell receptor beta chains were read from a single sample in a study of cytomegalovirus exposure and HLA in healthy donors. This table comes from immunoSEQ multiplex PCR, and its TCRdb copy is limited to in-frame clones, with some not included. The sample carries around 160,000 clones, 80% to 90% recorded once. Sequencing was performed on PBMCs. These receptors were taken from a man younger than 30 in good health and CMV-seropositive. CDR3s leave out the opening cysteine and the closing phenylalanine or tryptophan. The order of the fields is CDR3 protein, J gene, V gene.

cdr3_aa: AISEGQGVPETQY; j_call: TRBJ2-5; v_call: TRBV10-3
cdr3_aa: ASGSSGQVPHLSNQPQH; j_call: TRBJ1-5; v_call: TRBV12-5
cdr3_aa: ASQTGTGNEKLF; j_call: TRBJ1-4; v_call: TRBV5-1
cdr3_aa: ASSQKLTGAPYEQY; j_call: TRBJ2-7; v_call: TRBV5-5
cdr3_aa: ASSKTGTPNTEAF; j_call: TRBJ1-1; v_call: TRBV10-1
cdr3_aa: ASSVGGRSYEQY; j_call: TRBJ2-7; v_call: TRBV9
cdr3_aa: ASSPLGGVGGPSSYEQY; j_call: TRBJ2-7; v_call: TRBV18
cdr3_aa: ASSVIQGTEAF; j_call: TRBJ1-1; v_call: TRBV6-5
cdr3_aa: ASSELGTGAEAF; j_call: TRBJ1-1; v_call: TRBV6-1
cdr3_aa: AWTYPGGRSGNTIY; j_call: TRBJ1-3; v_call: TRBV30
cdr3_aa: ATEFGTSGNEQF; j_call: TRBJ2-1; v_call: TRBV10-3
cdr3_aa: SVEDGRGVYEQY; j_call: TRBJ2-7; v_call: TRBV29-1
cdr3_aa: ASSLAKRGDTQY; j_call: TRBJ2-3; v_call: TRBV5-4
cdr3_aa: ASKQTGNQPQH; j_call: TRBJ1-5; v_call: TRBV9
cdr3_aa: ASSPGTYNTEAF; j_call: TRBJ1-1; v_call: TRBV7-6
cdr3_aa: AISESYRGALEQY; j_call: TRBJ2-7; v_call: TRBV10-3
cdr3_aa: ASSLGLALQETQY; j_call: TRBJ2-5; v_call: TRBV7-9
cdr3_aa: KAGGAYGYT; j_call: TRBJ1-2; v_call: TRBV10-3
cdr3_aa: ASSITTGLDEQF; j_call: TRBJ2-1; v_call: TRBV5-1
cdr3_aa: ASSEGGVTGELF; j_call: TRBJ2-2; v_call: TRBV7-9
cdr3_aa: ASSFWGGAVYGYT; j_call: TRBJ1-2; v_call: TRBV11-2
cdr3_aa: ASSVSLPGGELF; j_call: TRBJ2-2; v_call: TRBV9
cdr3_aa: SVRRSGDSSYEQY; j_call: TRBJ2-7; v_call: TRBV29-1
cdr3_aa: ASSQEGRAGDTQY; j_call: TRBJ2-3; v_call: TRBV4-1
cdr3_aa: ASSPPGTRNEAF; j_call: TRBJ1-1; v_call: TRBV7-2
cdr3_aa: ASSFPAGAVSDTQY; j_call: TRBJ2-3; v_call: TRBV7-9
cdr3_aa: ASRVGPTDTQY; j_call: TRBJ2-3; v_call: TRBV6-4
cdr3_aa: ASSLDRGRQPQH; j_call: TRBJ1-5; v_call: TRBV5-5
cdr3_aa: ASSSQGVQSYEQY; j_call: TRBJ2-7; v_call: TRBV7-2
cdr3_aa: ASSPRQETQY; j_call: TRBJ2-5; v_call: TRBV18
cdr3_aa: ASSQGQAGEQY; j_call: TRBJ2-7; v_call: TRBV7-9
cdr3_aa: ASKPGQGAETQY; j_call: TRBJ2-5; v_call: TRBV10-3
cdr3_aa: ASSQGQVVNYGYT; j_call: TRBJ1-2; v_call: TRBV4-1
cdr3_aa: ASSKAGIYGYT; j_call: TRBJ1-2; v_call: TRBV6-5
cdr3_aa: ASSLFSAEPEAF; j_call: TRBJ1-1; v_call: TRBV5-6
cdr3_aa: ASSEDLNQPQH; j_call: TRBJ1-5; v_call: TRBV27
cdr3_aa: ASSIAGGFNSPLH; j_call: TRBJ1-6; v_call: TRBV19
cdr3_aa: ASSGTSGSYNEQF; j_call: TRBJ2-1; v_call: TRBV10-2
cdr3_aa: ASSDRTGANTEAF; j_call: TRBJ1-1; v_call: TRBV13
cdr3_aa: ASSFWGRRNQETQY; j_call: TRBJ2-5; v_call: TRBV11-2
cdr3_aa: ASHPGGGRTYEQY; j_call: TRBJ2-7; v_call: TRBV6-5
cdr3_aa: ASSPDRGALQPQH; j_call: TRBJ1-5; v_call: TRBV19
cdr3_aa: ASSEARLAGNPYYEQY; j_call: TRBJ2-7; v_call: TRBV6-1
cdr3_aa: SSSSTDWNQETQY; j_call: TRBJ2-5; v_call: TRBV7-9
cdr3_aa: ASSLEAGGTDTQY; j_call: TRBJ2-3; v_call: TRBV7-2
cdr3_aa: ASSVAGDDTDTQY; j_call: TRBJ2-3; v_call: TRBV9
cdr3_aa: ASSRTGWLGVF; j_call: TRBJ1-4; v_call: TRBV19
cdr3_aa: ASSDPGGAINSPLH; j_call: TRBJ1-6; v_call: TRBV9
cdr3_aa: ASSVGALTNYGYT; j_call: TRBJ1-2; v_call: TRBV9
cdr3_aa: ASSLVSGGQDTQY; j_call: TRBJ2-3; v_call: TRBV7-9
cdr3_aa: ASSAGQRGNTIY; j_call: TRBJ1-3; v_call: TRBV7-7